The 29 T cell receptor beta chains below all came from one sample that was sequenced in a study of T cell repertoires in ileal Crohn's disease. TCRdb's table, derived via immunoSEQ multiplex PCR, lists solely in-frame clones and lacks some. The sample holds about 5,600 clones; approximately 85% are singletons and the top ten take approximately 9.9%. The sequencing input was ileal tissue. Receptor source: an adult with Crohn's disease.

This sequence joins TRBV28 and TRBJ1-6; D not certain. V was shortened by 7 bases and J by 3 bases, with 7 bases between the two germline ends. The CDR3 runs 13 residues. Per the germline V gene, CDR1 is MDHEN and CDR2 is SYDVKM. In DNA, the CDR3 is TGTGCCAGCAACAACAACTATAATTCACCCCTCCACTTT. This encodes CASNNNYNSPLHF.

The chain recombines TRBV30 with TRBJ2-7; 7 nucleotides agree with TRBD1. Germline V CDR1 and CDR2: GTSNPN, SVGIG (reference sequence). The CDR3 length is 14 residues. V gave up 0 bases and J gave up 2 bases; unmatched junction bases: 4. CDR3 nucleotide sequence: TGTGCCTGGAGTGTACTCCAGGGGGCCTACGAGCAGTACTTC. This codes for CAWSVLQGAYEQYF.

The chain couples TRBV6-5 to TRBJ1-1; D gene unclear. The CDR3 runs to 13 residues. The germline V gene has CDR1 MNHEY and CDR2 SVGAGI. V dropped 2 bases and J dropped 1 base, with 5 bases sitting between them. The CDR3 DNA is TGTGCCAGCAGTTACCGTAAGAACACTGAAGCTTTCTTT. Its protein product is CASSYRKNTEAFF.

V and J are TRBV29-1 and TRBJ2-2; 7 positions match TRBD1. The CDR3 is 14 residues long. The V and J ends lost 4 bases and 5 bases, in that order; junction bases with no gene match: 7. In germline, CDR1 is SQVTM, CDR2 ANQGSEA. CDR3 bases: TGCAGCGTTGCCCCTGTACAGGGGACCGGGGAGCTGTTTTTT. Protein sequence: CSVAPVQGTGELFF.

V gene TRBV5-6 combines with J gene TRBJ1-1, with D perhaps TRBD1 (5 bases). The V gene lost 1 base and the J gene lost 4 bases, with 11 bases spanning the gap. The germline gives CDR1 SGHDT, CDR2 YYEEEE. The CDR3 loop spans 14 amino acids. In nucleotides, the CDR3 is TGTGCCAGCAGCTTGTCCGGGGGGGTCACTGAAGCTTTCTTT. This sequence encodes CASSLSGGVTEAFF.

The V and J genes are TRBV6-6 and TRBJ1-5; 9 bases are a match to TRBD1. Trimming at V came to 2 bases and at J to 7 bases, leaving 9 bases not matched to a gene. The CDR3 is 16 residues long. The V gene's germline CDR1 is MNHNY and CDR2 SVGAGI (reference sequence). The CDR3 reads CASSYAPGTGSQPQHF. The CDR3 region has the DNA TGTGCCAGCAGTTACGCCCCAGGGACAGGGTCCCAGCCCCAGCATTTT.

This sequence joins TRBV9 and TRBJ2-7, with 7 bases lining up with TRBD2. J lost 5 bases, V lost 2 bases, and 10 bases had no gene match. Germline CDR1 and CDR2: SGDLS and YYNGEE. The CDR3 is 15 amino acids. The CDR3 nucleotides read TGTGCCAGCAGCGTTTCCGGACTAGGATCCCACGAGCAGTACTTC. Its translation: CASSVSGLGSHEQYF. The whole variable domain, filled in from reference TRBV9 and TRBJ2-7, reads DSGVTQTPKHLITATGQRVTLRCSPRSGDLSVYWYQQSLDQGLQFLIQYYNGEERAKGNILERFSAQQFPDLHSELNLSSLELGDSALYFCASSVSGLGSHEQYFGPGTRLTVT.

This chain joins TRBV18 and TRBJ1-2, with D unresolved. CDR1 and CDR2 (germline): KGHSH, LQKENI. Trimming pared 6 bases from V and 3 bases from J, leaving 11 bases between. The CDR3 extends over 13 amino acids. The CDR3 region has the DNA TGTGCCAGCTCCCCAACCCACTACTATGGCTACACCTTC. It translates to CASSPTHYYGYTF.

J is TRBJ2-1 and V is TRBV11-2, with 12 nucleotides matching TRBD2. Germline-derived CDR1 and CDR2 are SGHAT and FQNNGV. J lost 2 bases, V lost 6 bases, and 8 bases had no gene match. The CDR3 spans 17 residues. CDR3 loop: CASRTALAGGPYNEQFF. The CDR3 bases are TGTGCCAGCAGAACAGCTCTAGCGGGGGGGCCCTACAATGAGCAGTTCTTC.

CDR3 sequence reads: CASSLEWSTETQYF. The CDR3 coding sequence is TGTGCCAGCAGCTTAGAGTGGAGCACGGAGACCCAGTACTTC. V usage is TRBV7-2 and J usage is TRBJ2-5; no clear D gene. Germline loops: CDR1 SGHTA, CDR2 FQGNSA. V gave up 1 base and J gave up 5 bases, with 11 bases separating them. The CDR3 has 14 residues.

This clone was detected only a few times. The J gene is TRBJ1-6, the V gene TRBV7-3, with 9 positions matching TRBD1. CDR3 length: 15 residues. Germline V gene sequence: CDR1 SGHTA, CDR2 FQGTGA. The V and J ends lost 5 bases and 7 bases, in that order; junction bases with no gene match: 6. CDR3 amino acids: CASSINGQGNSPLHF. CDR3 in DNA: TGTGCCAGCAGCATAAACGGACAGGGGAATTCACCCCTCCACTTT.

This chain joins TRBV5-4 and TRBJ1-2; D unclear. V lost 2 bases, J lost 8 bases, and 16 bases lay in between. Germline CDR1 reads SGHNT; CDR2 reads YYREEE (reference sequence). The CDR3 totals 14 residues. CDR3 coding DNA: TGTGCCAGCAGCTTCCCAAACAGCCCATGGGGCTACACCTTC. Translated, it gives CASSFPNSPWGYTF.

This chain joins TRBV5-8 and TRBJ2-7; D call uncertain. V was cut by 4 bases and J by 1 base, with 15 bases left in between. Germline loops: CDR1 SGHTS, CDR2 YDEGEE. The CDR3 is made up of 15 amino acids. CDR3 coding DNA: TGTGCCAGCAGCATGTATGGTGCCCGGTCCTACGAGCAGTACTTC. It codes for CASSMYGARSYEQYF.

This rearrangement joins TRBV29-1 to TRBJ2-2; D is unresolved. The ends were cut back, 3 bases at V and 0 bases at J, with 5 bases in the middle. The germline V gene has CDR1 SQVTM and CDR2 ANQGSEA. CDR3 length: 13 amino acids. The CDR3, as DNA: TGCAGCGTTGACAGGTCGAACACCGGGGAGCTGTTTTTT. It codes for CSVDRSNTGELFF.

The chain couples TRBV5-1 to TRBJ1-1; 7 bases match TRBD1. Looked up from germline, CDR1 is SGHRS and CDR2 is YFSETQ. The CDR3 totals 16 residues. The junction had 11 bases not matched to a gene; V was cut back by 3 bases and J by 3 bases. The chain's CDR3 is CASSSLQQGLDTEAFF. CDR3 bases: TGCGCCAGCAGCTCTCTCCAACAGGGGCTGGACACTGAAGCTTTCTTT.

This rearrangement joins TRBV4-2 to TRBJ1-5, with 7 bases matching TRBD1. This CDR3 is built from 14 residues. CDR1 and CDR2 from the germline V gene are LGHNA and YNFKEQ. The V and J ends lost 1 base and 6 bases, in that order; junction bases with no gene match: 3. The CDR3: CASSQGQGAQPQHF. As DNA, the CDR3 is TGTGCCAGCAGCCAAGGACAGGGCGCTCAGCCCCAGCATTTT.

J is TRBJ1-5 and V is TRBV5-5, with D unresolved. CDR1 is SGHKS and CDR2 is YYEKEE in the germline V gene (reference sequence). This CDR3 has 14 amino acids. Trimming pared 0 bases from V and 2 bases from J, leaving 6 bases between. For the CDR3, the DNA is TGTGCCAGCAGCTTGGCCTCGGGCAATCAGCCCCAGCATTTT. This translates into CASSLASGNQPQHF. The complete variable domain, with remaining parts taken from reference TRBV5-5 and TRBJ1-5, reads DAGVTQSPTHLIKTRGQQVTLRCSPISGHKSVSWYQQVLGQGPQFIFQYYEKEERGRGNFPDRFSARQFPNYSSELNVNALLLGDSALYLCASSLASGNQPQHFGDGTRLSIL.

The J gene is TRBJ2-2, the V gene TRBV5-5; 11 nucleotides align to TRBD1. CDR1 is SGHKS, CDR2 YYEKEE, per germline (reference sequence). The junction had 10 bases not matched to a gene; V was cut back by 2 bases and J by 4 bases. The CDR3 loop spans 18 amino acids. The CDR3 sequence: CASSFLDSGTGGTGELFF. Here the CDR3 DNA reads TGTGCCAGCAGCTTTTTGGACTCAGGGACAGGGGGCACCGGGGAGCTGTTTTTT.

The rearrangement uses TRBV7-2 and TRBJ1-2, with 8 bases matching TRBD1. V lost 7 bases, J lost 8 bases, and 9 bases stayed unmatched. Germline V lookup: CDR1 SGHTA, CDR2 FQGNSA. This CDR3 has 13 residues. CDR3 amino acids: CASTLQGAEGYTF. In DNA, the CDR3 is TGTGCCAGCACCTTGCAGGGGGCAGAAGGCTACACCTTC.

V and J are TRBV18 and TRBJ2-2, with D tentatively TRBD1 (6 bases). The CDR3 runs 15 residues. Per germline, CDR1 KGHSH and CDR2 LQKENI. Trimming stripped 2 bases from V and 6 bases from J, with 13 bases between. The CDR3 sequence is CASSPAQGRAGELFF. For the CDR3, the DNA is TGTGCCAGCTCACCAGCACAGGGAAGGGCCGGGGAGCTGTTTTTT.

The chain recombines TRBV9 with TRBJ2-7; 7 bases are shared with TRBD1. The CDR3 totals 15 residues. In germline, CDR1 is SGDLS, CDR2 YYNGEE. The ends lost 4 bases at V and 0 bases at J; junction bases unmatched: 7. In DNA form, the CDR3 reads TGTGCCAGCAGCCCACTCAGGGGGAACTCCTACGAGCAGTACTTC. This translates into CASSPLRGNSYEQYF.

The chain links TRBV5-1 to TRBJ2-3, with 8 bases identical to TRBD2. The CDR3 has 15 residues. In germline, CDR1 is SGHRS, CDR2 YFSETQ. Trimming removed 2 bases from V and 1 base from J; junction bases left unmatched: 3. The CDR3 region has the DNA TGCGCCAGCAGCTTCAGCGGGGGAGGCACAGATACGCAGTATTTT. It specifies CASSFSGGGTDTQYF. Variable domain in full (rest from reference TRBV5-1 and TRBJ2-3): KAGVTQTPRYLIKTRGQQVTLSCSPISGHRSVSWYQQTPGQGLQFLFEYFSETQRNKGNFPGRFSGRQFSNSRSEMNVSTLELGDSALYLCASSFSGGGTDTQYFGPGTRLTVL.

This clone was seen once. The chain carries TRBV2 and TRBJ2-3, with 10 bases aligning to TRBD1. This CDR3 region has 16 residues. Germline CDR1 and CDR2: SNHLY and FYNNEI. V shed 3 bases and J 5 bases; nucleotides not matched to a gene: 8. For the CDR3, the DNA is TGTGCCAGCAGTGATGAGACAGGGGGCGTAATAGATACGCAGTATTTT. It yields the protein CASSDETGGVIDTQYF.

The rearrangement uses TRBV5-6 and TRBJ1-2; D not resolved. V shed 5 bases and J shed 4 bases, with 12 bases lying between them. Germline lookup yields CDR1 SGHDT and CDR2 YYEEEE. CDR3 size: 13 residues. This CDR3 reads CASSPQNFYGYTF. In nucleotides, the CDR3 is TGTGCCAGCAGTCCCCAGAATTTCTATGGCTACACCTTC. The entire variable domain, with the rest obtained from reference TRBV5-6 and TRBJ1-2, is as follows: DAGVTQSPTHLIKTRGQQVTLRCSPKSGHDTVSWYQQALGQGPQFIFQYYEEEERQRGNFPDRFSGHQFPNYSSELNVNALLLGDSALYLCASSPQNFYGYTFGSGTRLTVV.

This clone appeared a single time. The chain combines TRBV11-1 with TRBJ1-3, with a tentative D call TRBD1 (5 bases). CDR3 length: 16 residues. V was trimmed by 5 bases and J by 0 bases, leaving 14 bases between them. Germline CDR1 and CDR2: SGHAT and FQDESV (reference sequence). The CDR3, as DNA: TGTGCCAGCAGCCCGAGGAGGGGCTCCTCTGGAAACACCATATATTTT. It translates to CASSPRRGSSGNTIYF.

The chain joins TRBV10-2 to TRBJ2-3; TRBD1 matches 9 bases. The CDR3 has 15 amino acids. CDR1 WSHSY and CDR2 SAAADI come from the germline V gene. V lost 6 bases, J lost 1 base, and 5 bases stayed unmatched. CDR3 sequence reads: CASRSRDRGTDTQYF. CDR3 bases: TGCGCCAGCAGGAGCCGGGACAGGGGCACAGATACGCAGTATTTT.

This clone was found a few times. This chain connects TRBV5-4 to TRBJ2-5; 9 bases align to TRBD2. The CDR3 length is 15 residues. With V trimmed by 4 bases and J by 5 bases, 9 bases remained unmatched. Germline V gene data show CDR1 as SGHNT and CDR2 as YYREEE (reference sequence). In DNA, the CDR3 is TGTGCCAGCAGCATTTCAGCGGGGGGCCCTGAGACCCAGTACTTC. It yields the protein CASSISAGGPETQYF.

The V gene is TRBV19, the J gene TRBJ1-1; TRBD1 matches at 12 bases. The CDR3 extends over 17 amino acids. CDR1 is LNHDA and CDR2 is SQIVND in the germline V gene (reference sequence). The trim removed 5 bases at V and 3 bases at J, leaving 10 bases unmatched. CDR3 protein: CASSPLPGTGGHTEAFF. Here the CDR3 DNA reads TGTGCCAGTAGTCCACTACCCGGGACAGGGGGCCACACTGAAGCTTTCTTT.

V is TRBV7-8 and J is TRBJ1-2; D gene uncertain. Trimming took 2 bases from V and 8 from J, leaving 15 bases between them. The length of the CDR3 is 14 residues. Germline V gene lookup returns CDR1 SGHVS and CDR2 FQNEAQ. The CDR3 bases are TGTGCCAGCAGCTTAAACCCAGGAACCAGAGGCTACACCTTC. Protein product: CASSLNPGTRGYTF.